Below are 31 T cell receptor beta chains sequenced from a single sample in a study of blood T cell repertoires in COVID-19. The repertoire was sequenced with immunoSEQ multiplex PCR; TCRdb's copy has only in-frame clones and lacks some. Among roughly 280,000 clones listed, approximately 90% were seen once. What was sequenced was PBMCs or T cells enriched from blood (not recorded which). The receptors shown here come from a woman aged 30 to 39 with acute COVID-19.

V usage is TRBV19 and J usage is TRBJ1-4; D is possibly TRBD1 (6 bases). The CDR3 extends over 14 amino acids. Looked up from germline, CDR1 is LNHDA and CDR2 is SQIVND (reference sequence). V lost 4 bases, J lost 8 bases, and 14 bases lay in between. The CDR3 loop reads CASSNQGYREKLFF. In DNA form, the CDR3 reads TGTGCCAGTAGTAATCAGGGGTATCGCGAAAAACTGTTTTTT.

The rearrangement joins TRBV3-1 (or the pseudogene TRBV3-2) to TRBJ1-4; 11 positions match TRBD1. With V trimmed by 5 bases and J by 8 bases, 4 bases remained unmatched. Germline V gives CDR1 LGHDT, CDR2 YNNKEL (reference sequence). This CDR3 region has 14 residues. CDR3: CASSSDRGREKLFF. CDR3 nucleotides: TGTGCCAGCAGCTCGGACAGGGGGCGAGAAAAACTGTTTTTT.

The chain carries TRBV3-1 (or the pseudogene TRBV3-2) and TRBJ2-2, with no clear D. Germline V lookup: CDR1 LGHDT, CDR2 YNNKEL (reference sequence). Trimming took 1 base from V and 4 from J, leaving 10 bases between them. The CDR3 extends over 15 amino acids. CDR3 sequence reads: CASSQGHSITGELFF. CDR3 DNA sequence: TGTGCCAGCAGCCAAGGACATTCGATCACCGGGGAGCTGTTTTTT.

The chain has TRBV5-8 and TRBJ2-3, with TRBD1 as a possible D gene (5 bases). Deletions cut 0 bases from V and 4 bases from J, with 18 bases between. Germline V gene data show CDR1 as SGHTS and CDR2 as YDEGEE. The length of the CDR3 is 17 residues. The CDR3 DNA reads TGTGCCAGCAGCTTGGCGGGCCGACAGCAGTATCCAGATACGCAGTATTTT. The encoded protein is CASSLAGRQQYPDTQYF.

The J gene is TRBJ2-3, the V gene TRBV7-2, with unresolved D. This CDR3 comprises 16 residues. Germline V CDR1 and CDR2: SGHTA, FQGNSA. Between the trimmed V and J ends, which lost 4 bases and 2 bases, there was a span of 16 bases. As DNA, the CDR3 is TGTGCCAGCAGCTCCCATTCGATCGGTTACACAGATACGCAGTATTTT. It translates to CASSSHSIGYTDTQYF.

The CDR3 here is CASSLLSGANTGELFF. The CDR3 bases are TGTGCCAGCAGCTTACTCAGCGGCGCGAACACCGGGGAGCTGTTTTTT. V and J are TRBV7-6 and TRBJ2-2; tentative D call: TRBD2 (5 bases). The ends were cut back, 2 bases at V and 0 bases at J, with 10 bases in the middle. CDR3 size: 16 residues. From germline, CDR1 is SGHVS and CDR2 FNYEAQ.

The chain joins TRBV6-6 to TRBJ2-1; TRBD2 aligns across 10 bases. V lost 7 bases to trimming and J lost 7 bases; unmatched junction nucleotides: 7. Germline-derived CDR1 and CDR2 are MNHNY and SVGAGI (reference sequence). The CDR3 length is 14 residues. CDR3 residues: CASNLAGVGNEQFF. The CDR3 DNA sequence: TGTGCCAGCAACCTAGCGGGGGTCGGTAATGAGCAGTTCTTC.

This clone came up once. The genes are TRBV9 and TRBJ2-7; the match to TRBD1 covers 7 bases. The V gene end was trimmed by 3 bases and the J gene end by 6 bases; junction bases not matched to a gene: 12. This CDR3 has 15 amino acids. The germline V gene has CDR1 SGDLS and CDR2 YYNGEE. The CDR3 nucleotides are TGTGCCAGCAGCGAGGGGTCGGGGACAGAGCCCGAGCAGTACTTC. Translation: CASSEGSGTEPEQYF.

CDR3: CASSQVPGVMATEAFF. CDR3 in DNA: TGCGCCAGCAGCCAAGTACCAGGGGTCATGGCCACTGAAGCTTTCTTT. The genes are TRBV4-1 and TRBJ1-1; the D gene is possibly TRBD1 (6 bases). The germline V gene has CDR1 MGHRA and CDR2 YSYEKL. There are 16 residues in the CDR3. V lost 1 base and J 4 bases, leaving 16 bases between the germline ends.

The V call is TRBV5-1, the J call TRBJ2-7; D call uncertain. V was pared by 1 base and J by 4 bases, with 12 bases between. Germline V gene data show CDR1 as SGHRS and CDR2 as YFSETQ. CDR3 length equals 14 residues. The CDR3 spells CASSLTTPRYEQYF. The CDR3 DNA reads TGCGCCAGCAGCTTGACGACACCGAGATACGAGCAGTACTTC. Looking up the rest from reference TRBV5-1 and TRBJ2-7 gives the full variable domain: KAGVTQTPRYLIKTRGQQVTLSCSPISGHRSVSWYQQTPGQGLQFLFEYFSETQRNKGNFPGRFSGRQFSNSRSEMNVSTLELGDSALYLCASSLTTPRYEQYFGPGTRLTVT.

The chain uses TRBV16 and TRBJ2-5, with D possibly matching TRBD1 (5 bases). V shed 8 bases and J shed 3 bases, with 7 bases lying between them. Per germline, CDR1 KGHSY and CDR2 FQNENV. The CDR3 loop spans 11 amino acids. The CDR3 spells CASSREETQYF. DNA for the CDR3: TGTGCCAGCTCCAGGGAAGAGACCCAGTACTTC.

The rearrangement uses TRBV15 and TRBJ2-2; 7 bases agree with TRBD1. From germline, CDR1 is LNHNV and CDR2 YYDKDF (reference sequence). The CDR3 length is 15 residues. V was clipped by 1 base and J by 2 bases; unmatched bases: 1. The CDR3 loop reads CATSRGDSNTGELFF. The CDR3 DNA sequence: TGTGCCACCAGCAGAGGGGACAGTAACACCGGGGAGCTGTTTTTT. The complete variable domain, with remaining parts taken from reference TRBV15 and TRBJ2-2, reads DAMVIQNPRYQVTQFGKPVTLSCSQTLNHNVMYWYQQKSSQAPKLLFHYYDKDFNNEADTPDNFQSRRPNTSFCFLDIRSPGLGDTAMYLCATSRGDSNTGELFFGEGSRLTVL.

This sequence joins TRBV30 and TRBJ2-1, with TRBD2 matching 15 bases. In germline, CDR1 is GTSNPN, CDR2 SVGIG (reference sequence). The CDR3 has 15 residues. J was trimmed by 7 bases and V by 1 base; bases with no gene match: 2. CDR3 in amino acids: CAWSEGLAGGNEQFF. Here the CDR3 DNA reads TGTGCCTGGAGTGAGGGACTAGCGGGAGGAAATGAGCAGTTCTTC. The variable domain in full, completed from reference TRBV30 and TRBJ2-1, reads SQTIHQWPATLVQPVGSPLSLECTVEGTSNPNLYWYRQAAGRGLQLLFYSVGIGQISSEVPQNLSASRPQDRQFILSSKKLLLSDSGFYLCAWSEGLAGGNEQFFGPGTRLTVL.

The CDR3, as DNA: TGTGCCAGTAGTCCCTCCCCGGGGGTTGGTGAGCAGTACTTC. It codes for CASSPSPGVGEQYF. This sequence joins TRBV19 and TRBJ2-7; a possible D gene is TRBD2 (6 bases). V lost 5 bases to trimming and J lost 7 bases, with 18 bases between them. The CDR3 extends over 14 amino acids. Germline-derived CDR1 and CDR2 are LNHDA and SQIVND (reference sequence). The full variable domain, completed using reference TRBV19 and TRBJ2-7, is DGGITQSPKYLFRKEGQNVTLSCEQNLNHDAMYWYRQDPGQGLRLIYYSQIVNDFQKGDIAEGYSVSREKKESFPLTVTSAQKNPTAFYLCASSPSPGVGEQYFGPGTRLTVT.

This clone was seen a single time. The chain employs TRBV28 and TRBJ2-7; D perhaps matches TRBD2 (6 bases). This CDR3 comprises 14 residues. The V end lost 5 bases, the J end lost 3 bases, and 14 bases lay between the germline ends. CDR1 and CDR2 (germline): MDHEN, SYDVKM. CDR3 sequence reads: CASSPGGEVYEQYF. The CDR3 DNA follows: TGTGCCAGCAGTCCTGGAGGGGAAGTCTACGAGCAGTACTTC.

J is TRBJ1-2 and V is TRBV7-3; maybe TRBD1 (6 bases). The length of the CDR3 is 15 residues. V dropped 5 bases and J dropped 1 base, with 14 bases sitting between them. Per the germline V gene, CDR1 is SGHTA and CDR2 is FQGTGA. The CDR3 bases are TGTGCCAGCAGCCAGAGTGGACAGATTAACTATGGCTACACCTTC. Protein: CASSQSGQINYGYTF.

The J gene is TRBJ1-3, the V gene TRBV7-2, with TRBD1 as a possible D gene (5 bases). The CDR3 totals 14 residues. With 6 bases removed from V and 1 base from J, the gap between germline ends came to 10 bases. CDR1 and CDR2 from the germline V gene are SGHTA and FQGNSA. The CDR3 sequence: CASRKTESGNTIYF. CDR3 sequence (DNA): TGTGCCAGCAGAAAGACAGAGTCTGGAAACACCATATATTTT.

V gene TRBV2 combines with J gene TRBJ2-1; 10 positions match TRBD2. The V gene's germline CDR1 is SNHLY and CDR2 FYNNEI. Germline trimming cut 2 bases from V and 8 bases from J; bases unmatched to any gene: 12. This CDR3 comprises 17 residues. The CDR3 region has the DNA TGTGCCAGCAGTGAATTCGGGCTAGCGGGAGAGGGCGATGAGCAGTTCTTC. Amino acid sequence: CASSEFGLAGEGDEQFF.

The chain uses TRBV27 and TRBJ2-7, with TRBD2 matching over 12 bases. Germline V gene lookup returns CDR1 MNHEY and CDR2 SMNVEV (reference sequence). The CDR3 has 15 amino acids. V lost 6 bases, J lost 4 bases, and 7 bases stayed unmatched. This CDR3 reads CASSPTSGSSYEQYF. CDR3 bases: TGTGCCAGCAGCCCGACTAGCGGGAGTTCGTACGAGCAGTACTTC.

In this sample, this clone turned up once. The chain couples TRBV18 to TRBJ2-7, with 11 bases that match TRBD2. After removal of 2 bases from V and 6 bases from J, the junction contained 6 bases not matched to a gene. Germline assignment: CDR1 KGHSH and CDR2 LQKENI. The CDR3 is made up of 15 amino acids. The CDR3 DNA sequence: TGTGCCAGCTCACCAACCACTAGCGGGAGCTCCGAGCAGTACTTC. Its protein is CASSPTTSGSSEQYF.

In this sample, this clone turned up once. The chain carries TRBV28 and TRBJ2-2; a weak D match, TRBD1 (6 bases). In germline, CDR1 is MDHEN, CDR2 SYDVKM. The ends were cut back, 1 base at V and 5 bases at J, with 14 bases in the middle. The CDR3 covers 16 residues. CDR3 protein: CASSLLGGAATGELFF. CDR3 sequence (DNA): TGTGCCAGCAGTTTATTAGGGGGAGCGGCAACCGGGGAGCTGTTTTTT.

The J gene is TRBJ1-6, the V gene TRBV6-5, with 8 positions matching TRBD1. V shed 5 bases, J shed 6 bases, and the junction held 6 bases outside the gene matches. The CDR3 contains 15 residues. Germline V gene data show CDR1 as MNHEY and CDR2 as SVGAGI. CDR3 sequence: CASSTQGAPNSPLHF. CDR3 in DNA: TGTGCCAGCAGTACGCAGGGGGCGCCTAATTCACCCCTCCACTTT.

V usage is TRBV5-8 and J usage is TRBJ2-1; 9 nucleotides align to TRBD1. Germline CDR1 and CDR2: SGHTS and YDEGEE. CDR3 length: 15 amino acids. V was pared by 3 bases and J by 4 bases, with 5 bases of the junction left unmatched. CDR3 in amino acids: CASSSDRGQYNEQFF. CDR3 bases: TGTGCCAGCAGCTCGGACAGGGGACAATACAATGAGCAGTTCTTC.

J is TRBJ1-2 and V is TRBV19, with D possibly being TRBD1 (5 bases). Germline CDR1 is LNHDA and CDR2 is SQIVND (reference sequence). The CDR3 is 14 amino acids. Trimming cost V 8 bases and J 8 bases, with 21 bases left between them. For the CDR3, the DNA is TGTGCCAGTCATACAGGAGGGACCTATCTGGGCTACACCTTC. Translating gives CASHTGGTYLGYTF.

The CDR3 DNA follows: TGCAGCGTTGAGCTGGTCGGGGCTAGCGGGAGGGCCTACAATGAGCAGTTCTTC. Amino acid sequence: CSVELVGASGRAYNEQFF. This rearrangement joins TRBV29-1 to TRBJ2-1; 12 bases are a match to TRBD2. Losses at the gene ends were 3 bases for V and 2 bases for J; bases not matched to a gene: 11. CDR1 is SQVTM, CDR2 ANQGSEA, per germline. The CDR3 has 18 residues.

In this sample, this clone turned up once. The chain joins TRBV28 to TRBJ1-1, with TRBD1 identical over 7 bases. Germline trimming cut 3 bases from V and 10 bases from J; bases unmatched to any gene: 8. The CDR3 totals 13 residues. CDR1 is MDHEN, CDR2 SYDVKM, per germline. The CDR3 sequence is CASSLVATGVAFF. CDR3 DNA sequence: TGTGCCAGCAGTTTGGTCGCCACAGGGGTAGCTTTCTTT.

The genes are TRBV7-8 and TRBJ1-5; no clear D gene. This CDR3 region has 16 residues. CDR1 SGHVS and CDR2 FQNEAQ come from the germline V gene. Trimming took off 0 bases at V and 0 bases at J, with 9 bases between the two ends. In DNA form, the CDR3 reads TGTGCCAGCAGCTTAGCTGAGCCGTATAGCAATCAGCCCCAGCATTTT. It codes for CASSLAEPYSNQPQHF.

This clone was found a few times. This chain uses TRBV2 with TRBJ2-7; D call uncertain. Germline V gene lookup returns CDR1 SNHLY and CDR2 FYNNEI. The CDR3 contains 13 residues. V was pared by 4 bases and J by 4 bases, with 11 bases between. DNA for the CDR3: TGTGCCAGCAGTGGAATACAGATTTACGAGCAGTACTTC. This sequence encodes CASSGIQIYEQYF.

The chain combines TRBV30 with TRBJ1-1; no definite D call. The ends were cut back, 0 bases at V and 6 bases at J, with 14 bases in the middle. This CDR3 has 14 residues. The germline gives CDR1 GTSNPN, CDR2 SVGIG (reference sequence). The CDR3 DNA reads TGTGCCTGGAGTGTTCAGGAGGGTACCGCTGAAGCTTTCTTT. It encodes CAWSVQEGTAEAFF.

V gene TRBV29-1 combines with J gene TRBJ1-1, with D hard to call. Per the germline V gene, CDR1 is SQVTM and CDR2 is ANQGSEA. V was cut by 7 bases and J by 0 bases, with 9 bases left in between. The CDR3 is 12 residues long. CDR3 in amino acids: CSGDTLNTEAFF. In DNA form, the CDR3 reads TGCAGCGGAGACACACTGAACACTGAAGCTTTCTTT. The full variable domain, rest sourced from reference TRBV29-1 and TRBJ1-1, is SAVISQKPSRDICQRGTSLTIQCQVDSQVTMMFWYRQQPGQSLTLIATANQGSEATYESGFVIDKFPISRPNLTFSTLTVSNMSPEDSSIYLCSGDTLNTEAFFGQGTRLTVV.

This clone was counted a few times. The chain couples TRBV24-1 to TRBJ2-7; TRBD1 aligns across 10 bases. The V segment lost 9 bases and the J segment 1 base; nucleotides outside the gene matches: 5. Germline-derived CDR1 and CDR2 are KGHDR and SFDVKD. This CDR3 region has 14 residues. The CDR3 DNA follows: TGTGCCACCGGACAGGGGGACGGGTCCTACGAGCAGTACTTC. It encodes CATGQGDGSYEQYF.